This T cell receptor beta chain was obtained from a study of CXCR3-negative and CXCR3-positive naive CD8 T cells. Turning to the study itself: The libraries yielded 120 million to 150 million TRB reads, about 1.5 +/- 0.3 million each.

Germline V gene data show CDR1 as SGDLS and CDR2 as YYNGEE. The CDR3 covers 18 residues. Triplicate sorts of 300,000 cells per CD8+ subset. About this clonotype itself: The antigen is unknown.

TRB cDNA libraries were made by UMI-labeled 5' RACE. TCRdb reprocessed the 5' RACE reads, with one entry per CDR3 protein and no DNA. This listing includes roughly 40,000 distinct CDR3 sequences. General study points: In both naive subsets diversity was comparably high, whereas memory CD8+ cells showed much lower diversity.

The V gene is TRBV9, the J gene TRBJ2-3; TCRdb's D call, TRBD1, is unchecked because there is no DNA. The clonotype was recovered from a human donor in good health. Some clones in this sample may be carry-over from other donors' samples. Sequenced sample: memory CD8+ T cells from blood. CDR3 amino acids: CASSPYSGGPGSTDTQYF.